This T cell receptor (beta chain) was obtained from a study of blood T cell repertoires in COVID-19. About the study: Samples representing acute and convalescent COVID-19 were sourced from the United States, Italy and Spain. Sources were T cells, B-cell-depleted T cells, or PBMCs; the material itself was cDNA or gDNA.

Per germline, CDR1 KGHSH and CDR2 LQKENI. V was clipped by 4 bases and J by 8 bases; unmatched bases: 7. The CDR3 loop spans 14 amino acids. Seattle patients were enrolled during active infection and followed longitudinally. Sequenced by immunoSEQ multiplex PCR; TCRdb stores in-frame clones only, minus some. The table includes 150,000 to 200,000 clones, approximately 87% detected once. The clonotype comes from a woman in her sixties or seventies with COVID-19, enrolled during active disease. Sequencing was carried out using peripheral blood. This chain connects TRBV18 to TRBJ1-4, with 7 bases fitting TRBD1. CDR3 amino acids: CASSLDRVGEKLFF. In nucleotides, the CDR3 is TGTGCCAGCTCACTTGACAGGGTTGGGGAAAAACTGTTTTTT. The entire variable domain, with the rest obtained from reference TRBV18 and TRBJ1-4, is as follows: NAGVMQNPRHLVRRRGQEARLRCSPMKGHSHVYWYRQLPEEGLKFMVYLQKENIIDESGMPKERFSAEFPKEGPSILRIQQVVRGDSAAYFCASSLDRVGEKLFFGSGTQLSVL.